This TCR beta chain was observed in a study of T cell responses to AZD1222 COVID-19 vaccine (dated by TCRdb to the early 2020s). In the study overall: AZD1222 recipients whose second dose came at about 4 weeks and those whose second dose came at about 12 weeks were combined into one group, since spike-specific TCR depth and breadth did not differ between the two schedules. TCR sequencing covered roughly 230 trial participants: 200 to 220 given two doses of AZD1222 and 26 given two doses of MenACWY control vaccine. Trial participants were enrolled into age subgroups of 18-55, 56-69 and 70-plus years, which contained about 150, 27 and 61 TCR-sequenced participants, respectively.

The sample's time point label, decoded: baseline before first vaccination. Vaccinee samples came from UK trials COV001 and COV002, including a single-blind randomized controlled phase 2/3 trial of AZD1222 (ChAdOx1 nCoV-19) in healthy adults. For TCRbeta chain sequencing, PBMC samples were collected from trial participants at day 0 and at day 28 after the second dose. The CDR3 regions of human TCRbeta chains were analyzed by immunosequencing. The paper's processing steps were these. Repertoire TCRs were checked for matches against a reference library of SARS-CoV-2-specific TCRs that had been generated using the MIRA antigen-specificity platform. Breadth was defined as the fraction of unique TCRs that were SARS-CoV-2-associated, and depth was defined as the fraction of total T cells that were SARS-CoV-2-associated. Using the MIRA data, every spike-specific TCR was mapped to the spike region that the TCR reacted to and assigned to either a CD4 or a CD8 class. Log10-transformed breadth and depth values were compared by one-way ANOVA with Sidak's multiple comparisons tests. TCRdb retrieved this table from immuneACCESS and kept in-frame rearrangements only. Not all clones are present; in checked studies, unresolved V genes account for under half, and no reason is known for the remainder. V, J and clone size derive from that table, while D and trimming were established from the DNA sequence. The sample yields over 100,000 clones; roughly nine tenths were counted once. Together, the top ten hold approximately 4.5% of the sample.

As for this clone: The specificity of this receptor is unknown. It has no much larger one-base neighbor in the sample; base qualities were not kept.

The germline V gene supplies CDR1 MRHNA and CDR2 SNTAGT. V gives up 2 bases and J gives up 7 bases, and the segment between their germline ends measures 14 bases. Its CDR3 holds 15 amino acids, cysteine through phenylalanine. The kept DNA is CDR3 alone, 45 bases in frame from the first base. Broader findings and caveats from the paper: In the small 56-69-year group, the increase in depth fell short of significance, most likely because of low power. Conclusions about previously exposed vaccinees were limited because only six AZD1222 recipients were SARS-CoV-2 seropositive at baseline. The vaccine-associated CD4 TCRs covered the entire spike protein, and the dominant responses fell in regions 160-218 and 743-854. A significant rise in spike-specific TCR breadth and depth was observed after two AZD1222 doses relative to day 0 and relative to MenACWY recipients. Participants were mostly white British and included more females than males, and it was suggested by the authors that clonal diversity may have been underestimated. Nearly half of unique spike-specific TCRs reportedly recognized epitopes outside regions mutated in the B.1.351 and B.1.1.7 variants. No day 14 peak-response samples were available, so repertoires were characterized only after the peak T cell response.

Sequenced here: peripheral blood, sampled on day 0 of AZD1222 vaccination. This TCR was sampled from an adult in good health. This chain is built from TRBV6-4 and TRBJ2-2; matching of 6 bases hints at TRBD1 as the D gene. The encoded CDR3 is CASSDAPGAFGELFF. The DNA sequence reads TGTGCCAGCAGTGACGCTCCAGGGGCTTTCGGGGAGCTGTTTTTT.